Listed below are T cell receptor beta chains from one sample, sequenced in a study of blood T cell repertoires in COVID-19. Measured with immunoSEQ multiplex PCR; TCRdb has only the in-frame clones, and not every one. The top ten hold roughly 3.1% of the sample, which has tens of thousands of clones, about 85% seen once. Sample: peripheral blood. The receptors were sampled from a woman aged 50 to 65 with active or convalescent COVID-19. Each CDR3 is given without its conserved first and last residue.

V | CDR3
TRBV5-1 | ASSFIGTGGIYNEQF
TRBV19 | ASSIRDTTDTQY
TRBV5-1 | ASSLGQGTHEQY
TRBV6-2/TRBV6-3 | ASSYFQRVASNQPQH
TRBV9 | ASSVVTTNPYNEQF
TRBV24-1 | ATSDPLAGGRTF
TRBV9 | ASSAGQGMGQPQH
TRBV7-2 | ASSLTSGGLWSLEQY
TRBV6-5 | ASILTWTGRAF
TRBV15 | ATSRARTGEHTIY
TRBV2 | ASSETAYEQY